The T cell receptor (beta chain) under discussion was sequenced for a study of radiotherapy plus CTLA-4 blockade in lung cancer. Study observations and caveats: Clones derived from tumor TCRs expanded in blood after radiotherapy plus ipilimumab.

This table comes from immunoSEQ multiplex PCR, and its TCRdb copy is limited to in-frame clones, with some not included. The repertoire holds some 78,000 clones, with more than 75% as singletons. A word on this clone: Its antigen is not known.

Germline V CDR1 and CDR2: SGHNT, YYREEE (reference sequence). V shed 4 bases, J shed 0 bases, and the junction held 4 bases outside the gene matches. CDR3 length: 15 residues. The sequencing used peripheral blood, collected from a patient treated with radiotherapy plus ipilimumab. The gene calls are TRBV5-4 and TRBJ2-3, with 8 bases identical to TRBD1. The clonotype comes from a human donor with non-small cell lung cancer who had a partial response to radiotherapy plus ipilimumab. In nucleotides, the CDR3 is TGTGCCAGCAGCGGGACAGGAGCTAGCACAGATACGCAGTATTTT. Residues: CASSGTGASTDTQYF.